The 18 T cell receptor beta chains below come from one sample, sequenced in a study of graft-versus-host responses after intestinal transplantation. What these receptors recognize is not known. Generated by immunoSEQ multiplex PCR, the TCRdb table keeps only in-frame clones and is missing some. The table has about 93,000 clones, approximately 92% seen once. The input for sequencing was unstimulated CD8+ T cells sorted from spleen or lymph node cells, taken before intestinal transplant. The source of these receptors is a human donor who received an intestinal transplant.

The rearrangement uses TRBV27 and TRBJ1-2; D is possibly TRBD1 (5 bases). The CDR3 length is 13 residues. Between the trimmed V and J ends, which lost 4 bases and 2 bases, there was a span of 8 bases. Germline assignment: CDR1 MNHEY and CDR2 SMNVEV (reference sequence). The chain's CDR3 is CASSWGTNYGYTF. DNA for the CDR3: TGTGCCAGCAGTTGGGGCACAAACTATGGCTACACCTTC.

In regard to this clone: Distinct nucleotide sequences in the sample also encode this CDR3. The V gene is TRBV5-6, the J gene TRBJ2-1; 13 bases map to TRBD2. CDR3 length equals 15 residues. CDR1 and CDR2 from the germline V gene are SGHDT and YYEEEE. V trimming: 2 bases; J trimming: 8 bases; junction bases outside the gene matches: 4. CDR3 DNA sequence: TGTGCCAGCAGCTTAGGGACTAGCGGGATTTATGAGCAGTTCTTC. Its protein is CASSLGTSGIYEQFF.

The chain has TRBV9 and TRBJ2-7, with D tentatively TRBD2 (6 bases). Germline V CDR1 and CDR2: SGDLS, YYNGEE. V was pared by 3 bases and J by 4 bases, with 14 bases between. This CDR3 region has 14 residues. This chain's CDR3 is CASSAGGPGYEQYF. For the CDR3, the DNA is TGTGCCAGCAGCGCAGGAGGGCCCGGGTACGAGCAGTACTTC.

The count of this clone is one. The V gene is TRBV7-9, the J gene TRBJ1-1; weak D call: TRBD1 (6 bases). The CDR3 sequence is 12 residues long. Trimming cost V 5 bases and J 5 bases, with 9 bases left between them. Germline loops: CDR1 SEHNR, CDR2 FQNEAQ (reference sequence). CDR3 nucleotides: TGTGCCAGCAGCCCACAGGGAACTGAAGCTTTCTTT. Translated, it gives CASSPQGTEAFF.

The CDR3 reads CASSPLAFYEQYF. Written as DNA, the CDR3 is TGTGCCAGCAGCCCGCTAGCGTTCTACGAGCAGTACTTC. This chain links TRBV7-9 with TRBJ2-7, with a possible D match to TRBD2 (6 bases). Trimming took 5 bases from V and 3 from J, leaving 11 bases between them. From germline, CDR1 is SEHNR and CDR2 FQNEAQ (reference sequence). This CDR3 contains 13 residues.

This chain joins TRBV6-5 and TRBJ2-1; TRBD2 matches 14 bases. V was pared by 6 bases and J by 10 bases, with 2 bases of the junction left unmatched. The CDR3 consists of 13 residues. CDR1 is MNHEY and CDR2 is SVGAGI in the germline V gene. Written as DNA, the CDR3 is TGTGCCAGCAGCCGGACTAGCGGGGGGGAGCAGTTCTTC. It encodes CASSRTSGGEQFF.

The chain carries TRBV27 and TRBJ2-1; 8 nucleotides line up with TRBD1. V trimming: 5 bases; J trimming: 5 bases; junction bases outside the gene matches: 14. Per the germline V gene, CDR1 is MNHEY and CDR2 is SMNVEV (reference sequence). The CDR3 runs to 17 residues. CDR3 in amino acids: CASSVTGGNGGDNEQFF. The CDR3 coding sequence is TGTGCCAGCAGTGTTACAGGGGGAAACGGCGGGGACAATGAGCAGTTCTTC.

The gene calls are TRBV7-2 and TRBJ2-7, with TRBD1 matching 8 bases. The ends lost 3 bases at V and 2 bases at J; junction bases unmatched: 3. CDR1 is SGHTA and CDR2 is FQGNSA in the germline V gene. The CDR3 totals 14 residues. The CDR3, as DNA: TGTGCCAGCAGCTTCGCGACAGGGGCCTACGAGCAGTACTTC. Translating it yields CASSFATGAYEQYF.

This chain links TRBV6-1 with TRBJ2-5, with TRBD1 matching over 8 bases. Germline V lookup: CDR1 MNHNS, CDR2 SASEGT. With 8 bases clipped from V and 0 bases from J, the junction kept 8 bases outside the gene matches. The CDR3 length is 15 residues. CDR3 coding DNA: TGTGCCAGCGGGCAGGGGGCGGGGTACCAAGAGACCCAGTACTTC. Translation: CASGQGAGYQETQYF.

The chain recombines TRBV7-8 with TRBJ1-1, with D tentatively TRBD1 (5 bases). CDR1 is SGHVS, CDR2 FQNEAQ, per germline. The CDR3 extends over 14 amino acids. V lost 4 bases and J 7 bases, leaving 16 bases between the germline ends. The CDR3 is CASSSLEGLGEAFF. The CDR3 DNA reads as TGTGCCAGCAGCTCCTTGGAGGGGCTAGGTGAAGCTTTCTTT.

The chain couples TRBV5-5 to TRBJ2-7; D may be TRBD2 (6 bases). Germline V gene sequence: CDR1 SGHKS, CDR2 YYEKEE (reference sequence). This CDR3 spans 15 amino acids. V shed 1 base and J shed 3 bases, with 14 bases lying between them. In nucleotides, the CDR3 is TGTGCCAGCAGCTTGCAACTAGCTAGGATCTACGAGCAGTACTTC. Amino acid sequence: CASSLQLARIYEQYF.

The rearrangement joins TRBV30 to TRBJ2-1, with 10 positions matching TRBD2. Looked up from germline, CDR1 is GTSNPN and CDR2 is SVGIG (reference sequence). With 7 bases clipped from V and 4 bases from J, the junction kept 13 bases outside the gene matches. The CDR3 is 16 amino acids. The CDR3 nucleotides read TGTGCCTCCCGTCCGAGAGCGGGGGGGGATTACAATGAGCAGTTCTTC. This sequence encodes CASRPRAGGDYNEQFF.

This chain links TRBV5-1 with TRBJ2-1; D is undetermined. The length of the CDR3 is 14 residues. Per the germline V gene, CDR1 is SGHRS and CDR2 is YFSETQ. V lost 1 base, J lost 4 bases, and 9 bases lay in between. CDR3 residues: CASSLYPRYNEQFF. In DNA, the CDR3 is TGCGCCAGCAGCTTGTATCCACGGTACAATGAGCAGTTCTTC.

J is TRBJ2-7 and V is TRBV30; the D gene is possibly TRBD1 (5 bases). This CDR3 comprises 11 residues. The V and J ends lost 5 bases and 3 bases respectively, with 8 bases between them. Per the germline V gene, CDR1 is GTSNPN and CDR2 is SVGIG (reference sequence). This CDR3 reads CAWRQIYEQYF. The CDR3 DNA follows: TGTGCCTGGCGACAGATCTACGAGCAGTACTTC.

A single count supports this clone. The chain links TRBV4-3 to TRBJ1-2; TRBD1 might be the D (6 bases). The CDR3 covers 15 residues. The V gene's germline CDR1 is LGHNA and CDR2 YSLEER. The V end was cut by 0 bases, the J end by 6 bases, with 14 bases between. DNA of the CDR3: TGCGCCAGCAGCCAAGATACAGGGAGATCGGATGGCTACACCTTC. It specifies CASSQDTGRSDGYTF.

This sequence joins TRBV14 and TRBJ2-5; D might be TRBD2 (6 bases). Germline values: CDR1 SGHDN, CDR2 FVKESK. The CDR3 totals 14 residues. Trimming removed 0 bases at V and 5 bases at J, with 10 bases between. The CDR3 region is CASSQDPSEETQYF. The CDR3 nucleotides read TGTGCCAGCAGCCAAGATCCTAGCGAGGAGACCCAGTACTTC.

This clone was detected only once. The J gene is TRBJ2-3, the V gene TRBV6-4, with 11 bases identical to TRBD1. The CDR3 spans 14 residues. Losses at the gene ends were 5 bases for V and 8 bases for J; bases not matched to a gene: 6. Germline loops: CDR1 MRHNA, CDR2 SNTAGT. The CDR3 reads CASSPGQGDGTQYF. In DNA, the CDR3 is TGTGCCAGCAGTCCGGGACAGGGGGATGGTACGCAGTATTTT.

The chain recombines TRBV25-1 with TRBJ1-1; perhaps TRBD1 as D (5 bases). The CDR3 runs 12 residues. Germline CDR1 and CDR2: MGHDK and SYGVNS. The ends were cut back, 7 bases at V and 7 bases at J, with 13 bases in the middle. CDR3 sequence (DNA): TGTGCCAGCACAGTGGGGCACCTTGAAGCTTTCTTT. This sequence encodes CASTVGHLEAFF.